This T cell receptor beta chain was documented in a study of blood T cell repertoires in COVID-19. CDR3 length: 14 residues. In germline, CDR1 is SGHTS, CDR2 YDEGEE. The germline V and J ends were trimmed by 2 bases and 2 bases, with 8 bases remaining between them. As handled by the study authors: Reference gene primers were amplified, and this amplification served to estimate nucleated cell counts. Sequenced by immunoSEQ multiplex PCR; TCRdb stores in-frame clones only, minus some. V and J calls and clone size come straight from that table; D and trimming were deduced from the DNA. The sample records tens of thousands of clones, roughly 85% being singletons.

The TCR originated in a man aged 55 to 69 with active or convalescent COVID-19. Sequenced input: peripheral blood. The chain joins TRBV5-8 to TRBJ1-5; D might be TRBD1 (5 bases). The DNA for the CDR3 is TGTGCCAGCAGCTTTCAAGGGGGCAATCAGCCCCAGCATTTT. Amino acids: CASSFQGGNQPQHF. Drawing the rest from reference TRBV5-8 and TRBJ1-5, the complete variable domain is EAGVTQSPTHLIKTRGQQATLRCSPISGHTSVYWYQQALGLGLQFLLWYDEGEERNRGNFPPRFSGRQFPNYSSELNVNALELEDSALYLCASSFQGGNQPQHFGDGTRLSIL.